The T cell receptor beta chain under discussion was sequenced for a study of T cell repertoires in cytomegalovirus infection. Overall study results and limits: Dominating the ex vivo response were TCR beta clonotypes that were CMV-specific and HLA-C-restricted. The study identified carriers of CMV plus the relevant HLA from cumulative public TCR beta family frequency.

TCRdb redid the calling of the reads with MiXCR, one entry per CDR3 protein. The repertoire holds some 120,000 distinct CDR3 sequences, with roughly 32% as singletons. Trimming stripped 0 bases from V and 1 base from J, with 10 bases between. The V gene's germline CDR1 is MNHNY and CDR2 SVGAGI (reference sequence). The CDR3 has 15 residues. There are a few counts of this clonotype. What it recognizes is unknown. The V gene is TRBV6-6, the J gene TRBJ2-7; D is perhaps TRBD1 (6 bases). This specimen was CD8+ T cells from cultured PBMCs, taken from culture after CMV antigen stimulation. This TCR was sampled from a human donor in good health (CMV status not recorded). Some clones in this sample may be carry-over from other donors' samples. The chain's CDR3 is CASSYSMDRSYEQYF. CDR3 DNA sequence: TGTGCCAGCAGTTACTCGATGGACAGATCCTACGAGCAGTACTTC.